This T cell receptor beta chain emerged from a study of blood T cell repertoires in COVID-19. Study-wide context: The study drew acute and convalescent COVID-19 samples from the United States, Italy and Spain. The analysed material was cDNA or gDNA that came from T cells, B-cell-depleted T cells, or PBMCs.

Profiled with immunoSEQ multiplex PCR; TCRdb holds only in-frame clones, not every one. The table records about 300,000 clones, around 83% of them present only once. The CDR3 totals 16 residues. Trimming cost V 3 bases and J 5 bases; bases outside gene matches: 6. Germline CDR1 is ENHRY and CDR2 is SYGVKD. The chain links TRBV10-3 to TRBJ2-3; 12 positions agree with TRBD2. Material for sequencing was peripheral blood. This TCR was recovered from a woman in her forties or fifties with acute or convalescent COVID-19. This chain's CDR3 is CAISDLAGGPGDTQYF. CDR3 DNA sequence: TGTGCCATCAGTGATCTAGCGGGAGGGCCGGGAGATACGCAGTATTTT.